Below are 18 T cell receptor beta chains sequenced from a single sample in a study of T cell responses to AZD1222 COVID-19 vaccine. TCRdb's copy holds only in-frame clones and misses some; the assay was immunoSEQ multiplex PCR. Of 90,000 to 100,000 clones listed, roughly 90% are singletons. The source material was peripheral blood, sampled on day 0 of AZD1222 vaccination. These receptors originate from an adult in good health.

J is TRBJ1-5 and V is TRBV6-5, with 10 bases that match TRBD1. This CDR3 comprises 15 residues. Losses at the gene ends were 5 bases for V and 3 bases for J; bases not matched to a gene: 4. The germline CDR1 and CDR2 sequences are MNHEY and SVGAGI. The DNA of the CDR3 is TGTGCCAGCAGTCTCGGGACAGGGGACAATCAGCCCCAGCATTTT. Encoded protein: CASSLGTGDNQPQHF.

The J gene is TRBJ1-5, the V gene TRBV9; D remains unclear. Trimming removed 0 bases from V and 3 bases from J, with 4 bases in between. Germline V CDR1 and CDR2: SGDLS, YYNGEE. CDR3 length equals 13 residues. The DNA for the CDR3 is TGTGCCAGCAGCGTAGGCGACAATCAGCCCCAGCATTTT. It is translated as CASSVGDNQPQHF. Variable domain in full (rest from reference TRBV9 and TRBJ1-5): DSGVTQTPKHLITATGQRVTLRCSPRSGDLSVYWYQQSLDQGLQFLIQYYNGEERAKGNILERFSAQQFPDLHSELNLSSLELGDSALYFCASSVGDNQPQHFGDGTRLSIL.

The J gene is TRBJ2-3, the V gene TRBV6-4; possibly TRBD2 for D (6 bases). The CDR3 length is 14 residues. V was clipped by 5 bases and J by 6 bases, with 15 bases between them. Germline CDR1 and CDR2: MRHNA and SNTAGT. This CDR3 is CASSPGLAADTQYF. CDR3 nucleotides: TGTGCCAGCAGTCCGGGACTGGCGGCGGATACGCAGTATTTT.

The genes are TRBV7-6 and TRBJ1-2; D might be TRBD1 (5 bases). This CDR3 has 13 amino acids. Between the trimmed V and J ends, which lost 7 bases and 7 bases, there was a span of 16 bases. Germline V gene data show CDR1 as SGHVS and CDR2 as FNYEAQ. CDR3 in DNA: TGTGCCAGCAACATTCCGGGGGGAGGTGGCTACACCTTC. This codes for CASNIPGGGGYTF.

CDR3 DNA sequence: TGTGCCAGCTCACCGGCCCGACCGGCTGGTAGCTATGGCTACACCTTC. Amino acids: CASSPARPAGSYGYTF. The chain joins TRBV18 to TRBJ1-2; no firm D call. The CDR3 is made up of 16 amino acids. Germline V gene data show CDR1 as KGHSH and CDR2 as LQKENI. Trimming took 3 bases from V and 4 from J, leaving 18 bases between them. The variable domain in full, completed from reference TRBV18 and TRBJ1-2, reads NAGVMQNPRHLVRRRGQEARLRCSPMKGHSHVYWYRQLPEEGLKFMVYLQKENIIDESGMPKERFSAEFPKEGPSILRIQQVVRGDSAAYFCASSPARPAGSYGYTFGSGTRLTVV.

This chain joins TRBV5-1 and TRBJ1-1; the D gene is possibly TRBD1 (6 bases). With 2 bases removed from V and 1 base from J, the gap between germline ends came to 12 bases. The germline CDR1 and CDR2 sequences are SGHRS and YFSETQ. CDR3 size: 15 residues. DNA of the CDR3: TGCGCCAGCAGCTTCATGGGGGGCCAGAACACTGAAGCTTTCTTT. This encodes CASSFMGGQNTEAFF.

This clone has just one count. CDR3 sequence reads: CASSLRAPGTGYYEQYF. The CDR3 DNA reads as TGTGCCAGCAGTCTCCGAGCGCCTGGGACAGGGTACTACGAGCAGTACTTC. J is TRBJ2-7 and V is TRBV27; 9 bases line up with TRBD1. The CDR3 contains 17 residues. J was trimmed by 3 bases and V by 5 bases; bases with no gene match: 14. Germline V gene sequence: CDR1 MNHEY, CDR2 SMNVEV (reference sequence).

This sequence joins TRBV9 and TRBJ2-2; D ambiguous. Germline CDR1 is SGDLS and CDR2 is YYNGEE. Deletions cut 0 bases from V and 5 bases from J, with 11 bases between. The CDR3 is 15 residues long. This chain's CDR3 is CASSVAPTTTGELFF. The DNA for the CDR3 is TGTGCCAGCAGCGTAGCCCCAACGACTACCGGGGAGCTGTTTTTT.

V gene TRBV6-5 combines with J gene TRBJ1-5; D is ambiguous. The CDR3 consists of 15 residues. The germline gives CDR1 MNHEY, CDR2 SVGAGI. V was clipped by 6 bases and J by 0 bases, with 12 bases between them. This chain's CDR3 is CASRNVGYSNQPQHF. CDR3 DNA sequence: TGTGCCAGCAGAAACGTGGGATATAGCAATCAGCCCCAGCATTTT.

The chain links TRBV29-1 to TRBJ1-1; the D is unclear. V lost 4 bases, J lost 7 bases, and 16 bases lay in between. The length of the CDR3 is 13 residues. Germline V gene sequence: CDR1 SQVTM, CDR2 ANQGSEA. The CDR3 nucleotides are TGCAGCGTTGTAGGAGGGTTAAATCGTGAAGCTTTCTTT. Its translation is CSVVGGLNREAFF.

The chain carries TRBV28 and TRBJ1-1; no reliable D call. The V gene lost 6 bases and the J gene lost 5 bases, with 22 bases spanning the gap. The CDR3 covers 16 residues. Germline CDR1 is MDHEN and CDR2 is SYDVKM. CDR3 nucleotide sequence: TGTGCCAGCAGGGTCTTGTCTATAAGCTTGGGGACTGAAGCTTTCTTT. Encoded protein: CASRVLSISLGTEAFF.

This clone has just one count. The V call is TRBV5-1, the J call TRBJ2-2, with 7 bases identical to TRBD1. The V gene's germline CDR1 is SGHRS and CDR2 YFSETQ. With 2 bases clipped from V and 0 bases from J, the junction kept 4 bases outside the gene matches. The CDR3 length is 16 residues. CDR3 nucleotide sequence: TGCGCCAGCAGCTTCTCCGGGACAGCGAACACCGGGGAGCTGTTTTTT. Protein product: CASSFSGTANTGELFF. Complete variable domain (other parts from reference TRBV5-1 and TRBJ2-2): KAGVTQTPRYLIKTRGQQVTLSCSPISGHRSVSWYQQTPGQGLQFLFEYFSETQRNKGNFPGRFSGRQFSNSRSEMNVSTLELGDSALYLCASSFSGTANTGELFFGEGSRLTVL.

The chain carries TRBV5-1 and TRBJ1-4; 8 nucleotides align to TRBD1. With 4 bases clipped from V and 8 bases from J, the junction kept 7 bases outside the gene matches. The germline V gene encodes CDR1 SGHRS and CDR2 YFSETQ. This CDR3 is 14 amino acids long. CDR3 coding DNA: TGCGCCAGCAGCAGGGGACAGGCCAGGGAAAAACTGTTTTTT. Protein sequence: CASSRGQAREKLFF. Looking up the rest from reference TRBV5-1 and TRBJ1-4 gives the full variable domain: KAGVTQTPRYLIKTRGQQVTLSCSPISGHRSVSWYQQTPGQGLQFLFEYFSETQRNKGNFPGRFSGRQFSNSRSEMNVSTLELGDSALYLCASSRGQAREKLFFGSGTQLSVL.

This rearrangement joins TRBV3-1 (or the pseudogene TRBV3-2) to TRBJ2-7; 12 nucleotides line up with TRBD2. This CDR3 spans 17 amino acids. The V gene end was trimmed by 1 base and the J gene end by 6 bases; junction bases not matched to a gene: 10. Per the germline V gene, CDR1 is LGHDT and CDR2 is YNNKEL (reference sequence). CDR3 in amino acids: CASSQVLRLAGGSEQYF. CDR3 bases: TGTGCCAGCAGCCAAGTTTTAAGGCTAGCGGGAGGGAGCGAGCAGTACTTC.

This chain joins TRBV7-2 and TRBJ1-4; D is possibly TRBD1 (5 bases). V gave up 3 bases and J gave up 0 bases, with 14 bases separating them. The V gene's germline CDR1 is SGHTA and CDR2 FQGNSA. This CDR3 spans 17 amino acids. The CDR3 region has the DNA TGTGCCAGCAGCTTGCGCGGGGCCTATCCAACTAATGAAAAACTGTTTTTT. Residues: CASSLRGAYPTNEKLFF. The complete variable domain, with remaining parts taken from reference TRBV7-2 and TRBJ1-4, reads GAGVSQSPSNKVTEKGKDVELRCDPISGHTALYWYRQSLGQGLEFLIYFQGNSAPDKSGLPSDRFSAERTGGSVSTLTIQRTQQEDSAVYLCASSLRGAYPTNEKLFFGSGTQLSVL.

This chain uses TRBV5-1 with TRBJ2-1, with D unclear. Germline V gives CDR1 SGHRS, CDR2 YFSETQ. The CDR3 consists of 15 residues. V lost 2 bases to trimming and J lost 0 bases, with 9 bases between them. CDR3 protein: CASSLYVSSYNEQFF. In nucleotides, the CDR3 is TGCGCCAGCAGCTTATACGTTAGCTCCTACAATGAGCAGTTCTTC.

The V call is TRBV6-5, the J call TRBJ1-5; D uncertain. Germline loops: CDR1 MNHEY, CDR2 SVGAGI. This CDR3 comprises 15 residues. V gave up 0 bases and J gave up 0 bases, with 6 bases separating them. The CDR3 DNA follows: TGTGCCAGCAGTTACTCATACACTAGCAATCAGCCCCAGCATTTT. Protein: CASSYSYTSNQPQHF.

The V and J genes are TRBV6-5 and TRBJ1-5, with 7 bases identical to TRBD1. The CDR3 length is 13 residues. J was trimmed by 8 bases and V by 7 bases; bases with no gene match: 8. Germline-derived CDR1 and CDR2 are MNHEY and SVGAGI. The CDR3 is CASKDRVGEPQHF. The DNA for the CDR3 is TGTGCCAGCAAAGACAGGGTAGGGGAGCCCCAGCATTTT.